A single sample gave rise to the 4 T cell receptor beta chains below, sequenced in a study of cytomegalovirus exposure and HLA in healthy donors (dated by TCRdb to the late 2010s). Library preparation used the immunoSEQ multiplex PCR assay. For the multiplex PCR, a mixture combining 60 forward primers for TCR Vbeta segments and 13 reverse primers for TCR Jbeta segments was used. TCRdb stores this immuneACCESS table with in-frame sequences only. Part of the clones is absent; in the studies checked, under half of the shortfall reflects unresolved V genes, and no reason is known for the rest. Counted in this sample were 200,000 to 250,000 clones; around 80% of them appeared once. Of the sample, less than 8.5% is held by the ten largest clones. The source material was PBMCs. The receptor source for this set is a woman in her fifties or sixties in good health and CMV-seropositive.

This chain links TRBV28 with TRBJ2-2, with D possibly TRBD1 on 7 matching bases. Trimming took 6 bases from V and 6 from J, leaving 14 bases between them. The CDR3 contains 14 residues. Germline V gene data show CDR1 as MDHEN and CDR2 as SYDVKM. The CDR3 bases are TGTGCCAGCAGGACAGGGAGGTTTCCCGGGGAGCTGTTTTTT. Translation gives CASRTGRFPGELFF.

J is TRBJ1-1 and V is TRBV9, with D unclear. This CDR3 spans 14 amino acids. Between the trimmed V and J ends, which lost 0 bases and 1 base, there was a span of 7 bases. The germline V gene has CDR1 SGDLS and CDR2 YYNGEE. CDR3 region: CASSVASRNTEAFF. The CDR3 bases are TGTGCCAGCAGCGTAGCTTCGCGGAACACTGAAGCTTTCTTT.

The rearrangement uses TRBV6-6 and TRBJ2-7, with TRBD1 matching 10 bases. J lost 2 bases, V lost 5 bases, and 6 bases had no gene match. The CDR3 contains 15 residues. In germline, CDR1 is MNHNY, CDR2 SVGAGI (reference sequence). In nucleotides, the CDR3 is TGTGCCAGCAGTGCTGCCGGGACAGGGGCCTACGAGCAGTACTTC. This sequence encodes CASSAAGTGAYEQYF.

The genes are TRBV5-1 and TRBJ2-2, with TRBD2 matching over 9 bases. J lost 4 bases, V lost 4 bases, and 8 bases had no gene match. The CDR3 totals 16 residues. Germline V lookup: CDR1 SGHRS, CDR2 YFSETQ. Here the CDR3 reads CASSQIAGVSTGELFF. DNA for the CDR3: TGCGCCAGCAGCCAAATAGCGGGAGTGAGCACCGGGGAGCTGTTTTTT.